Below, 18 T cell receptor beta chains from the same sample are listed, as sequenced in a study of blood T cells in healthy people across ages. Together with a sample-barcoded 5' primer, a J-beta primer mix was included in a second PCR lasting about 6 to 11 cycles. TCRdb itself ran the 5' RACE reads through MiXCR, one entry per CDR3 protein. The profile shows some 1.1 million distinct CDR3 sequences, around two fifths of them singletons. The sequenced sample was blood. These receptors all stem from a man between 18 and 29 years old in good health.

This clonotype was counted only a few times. The CDR3 coding sequence is TGCAGTGCTAGAGACAATGACGGGAACACTGAAGCTTTCTTT. This translates into CSARDNDGNTEAFF. The chain links TRBV20-1 to TRBJ1-1, with unresolved D. The V end was cut by 0 bases, the J end by 1 base, with 9 bases between. The CDR3 sequence is 14 residues long. CDR1 is DFQATT, CDR2 SNEGSKA, per germline (reference sequence).

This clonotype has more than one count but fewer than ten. The CDR3 DNA follows: TGTGCCAGCAGCCAAGTTGGTGGGCAAGATGGCTACACCTTC. Translation: CASSQVGGQDGYTF. The chain recombines TRBV3-1 with TRBJ1-2; D uncertain. Deletions cut 1 base from V and 6 bases from J, with 12 bases between. Germline CDR1 is LGHDT and CDR2 is YNNKEL (reference sequence). The CDR3 extends over 14 amino acids.

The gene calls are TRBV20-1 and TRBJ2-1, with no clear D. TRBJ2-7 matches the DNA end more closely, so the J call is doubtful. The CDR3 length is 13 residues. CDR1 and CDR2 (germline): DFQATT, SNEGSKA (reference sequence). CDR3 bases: TGCAGTGCTAGAGTGGCGAATTACAATGAGCAGTACTTC. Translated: CSARVANYNEQYF.

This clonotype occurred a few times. CDR3 region: CASSQSRDRGMDIQYF. The CDR3 coding sequence is TGTGCCAGCAGCCAAAGTCGGGACAGGGGTATGGACATTCAGTACTTC. This chain connects TRBV4-2 to TRBJ2-4; 10 nucleotides agree with TRBD1. The junction had 9 bases not matched to a gene; V was cut back by 2 bases and J by 8 bases. CDR1 is LGHNA, CDR2 YNFKEQ, per germline. The CDR3 is 16 residues long.

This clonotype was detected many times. This CDR3 is CASSLGSGADTQYF. The CDR3 DNA sequence: TGTGCCAGCAGCTTAGGGTCAGGGGCAGATACGCAGTATTTT. The chain employs TRBV7-6 and TRBJ2-3, with D maybe TRBD1 (6 bases). Germline CDR1 reads SGHVS; CDR2 reads FNYEAQ. The CDR3 is 14 amino acids. The germline V and J ends were trimmed by 1 base and 4 bases, with 9 bases remaining between them.

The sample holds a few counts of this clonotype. The CDR3 DNA follows: TGTGCCAGCAGTGGAGACTCTTCCCCGGATACGCAGTATTTT. Its translation: CASSGDSSPDTQYF. The chain links TRBV2 to TRBJ2-3; D ambiguous. The ends were cut back, 4 bases at V and 6 bases at J, with 14 bases in the middle. The CDR3 runs to 14 residues. Per germline, CDR1 SNHLY and CDR2 FYNNEI.

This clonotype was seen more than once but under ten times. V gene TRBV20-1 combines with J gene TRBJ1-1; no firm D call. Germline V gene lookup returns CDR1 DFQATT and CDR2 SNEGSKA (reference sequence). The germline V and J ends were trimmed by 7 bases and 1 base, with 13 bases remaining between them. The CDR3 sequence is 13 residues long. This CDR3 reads CSGSGPRNTEAFF. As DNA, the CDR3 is TGCAGTGGTTCCGGGCCGAGGAACACTGAAGCTTTCTTT.

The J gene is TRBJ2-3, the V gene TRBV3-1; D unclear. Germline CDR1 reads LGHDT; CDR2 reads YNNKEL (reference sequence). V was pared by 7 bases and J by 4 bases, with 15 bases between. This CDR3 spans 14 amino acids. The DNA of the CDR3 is TGTGCCAGCAAGCCAGAGGCTGGCGCAGATACGCAGTATTTT. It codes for CASKPEAGADTQYF.

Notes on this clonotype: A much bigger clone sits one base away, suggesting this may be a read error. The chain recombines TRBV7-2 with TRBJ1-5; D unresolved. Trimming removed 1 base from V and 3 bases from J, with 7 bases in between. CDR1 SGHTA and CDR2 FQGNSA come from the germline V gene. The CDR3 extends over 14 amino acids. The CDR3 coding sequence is TGTGCCAGCAGCTTAGGGGTGGTCAATCAGCCCCAGCATTTT. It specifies CASSLGVVNQPQHF.

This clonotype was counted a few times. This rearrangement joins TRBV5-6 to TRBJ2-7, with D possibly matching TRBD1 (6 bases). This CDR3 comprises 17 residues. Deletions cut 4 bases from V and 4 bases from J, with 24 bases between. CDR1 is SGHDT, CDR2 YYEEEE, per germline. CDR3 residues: CASSGGQISPYSYEQYF. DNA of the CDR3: TGTGCCAGCAGCGGCGGACAGATATCTCCCTATTCGTACGAGCAGTACTTC.

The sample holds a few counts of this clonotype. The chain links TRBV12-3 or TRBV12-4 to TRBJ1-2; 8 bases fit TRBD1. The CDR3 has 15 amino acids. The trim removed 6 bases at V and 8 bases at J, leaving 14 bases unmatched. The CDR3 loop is CASSPNSGQVGGYTF. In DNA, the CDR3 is TGTGCCAGCAGCCCAAATTCGGGACAGGTTGGCGGCTACACCTTC.

CDR3 nucleotides: TGTGCCAGCAGCGTATCCACGCGGGGGACAGGGAACTACAATGAGCAGTTCTTC. Translating it yields CASSVSTRGTGNYNEQFF. This chain links TRBV9 with TRBJ2-1; 9 bases fit TRBD1. CDR3 size: 18 residues. The V segment lost 1 base and the J segment 3 bases; nucleotides outside the gene matches: 11. Germline values: CDR1 SGDLS, CDR2 YYNGEE.

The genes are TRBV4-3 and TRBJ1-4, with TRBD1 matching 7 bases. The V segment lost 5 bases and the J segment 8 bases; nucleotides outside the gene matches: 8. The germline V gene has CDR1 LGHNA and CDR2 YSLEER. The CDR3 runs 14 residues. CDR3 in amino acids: CASSTHRGGEKLFF. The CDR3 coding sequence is TGCGCCAGCAGCACCCACAGGGGAGGCGAAAAACTGTTTTTT.

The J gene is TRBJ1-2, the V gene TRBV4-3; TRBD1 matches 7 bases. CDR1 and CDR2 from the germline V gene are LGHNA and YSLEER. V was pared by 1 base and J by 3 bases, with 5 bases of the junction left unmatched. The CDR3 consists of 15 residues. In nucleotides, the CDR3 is TGCGCCAGCAGCCAAGTGACAGGGAAAGACTATGGCTACACCTTC. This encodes CASSQVTGKDYGYTF.

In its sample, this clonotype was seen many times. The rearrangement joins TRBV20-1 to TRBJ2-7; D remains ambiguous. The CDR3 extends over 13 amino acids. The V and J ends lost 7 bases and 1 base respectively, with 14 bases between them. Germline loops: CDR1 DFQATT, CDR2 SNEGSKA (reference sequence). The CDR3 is CSVTRRESYEQYF. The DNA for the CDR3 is TGCAGTGTAACCAGAAGGGAATCCTACGAGCAGTACTTC.

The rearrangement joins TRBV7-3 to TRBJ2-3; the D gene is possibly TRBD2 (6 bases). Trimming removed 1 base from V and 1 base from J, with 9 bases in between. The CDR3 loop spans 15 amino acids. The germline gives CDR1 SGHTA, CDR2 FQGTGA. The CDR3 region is CASSLRPSGTDTQYF. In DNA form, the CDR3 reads TGTGCCAGCAGCTTAAGACCTAGCGGCACAGATACGCAGTATTTT.

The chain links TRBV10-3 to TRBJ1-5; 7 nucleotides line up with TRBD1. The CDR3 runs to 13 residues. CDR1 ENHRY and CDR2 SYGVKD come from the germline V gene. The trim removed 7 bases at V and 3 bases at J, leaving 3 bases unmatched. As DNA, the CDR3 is TGTGCCATCACCGACAGGGACAATCAGCCCCAGCATTTT. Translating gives CAITDRDNQPQHF.

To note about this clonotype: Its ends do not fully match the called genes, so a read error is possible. CDR3 region: CASSEGLAGLNEQFF. CDR3 DNA sequence: TGCGCCAGCAGTGAAGGCCTCGCGGGTCTGAATGAGCAGTTCTTC. The J gene is TRBJ2-1, the V gene TRBV2, with D possibly matching TRBD2 (5 bases). The CDR3 loop spans 15 amino acids. The germline V gene encodes CDR1 SNHLY and CDR2 FYNNEI.